A single count supports the clone carrying this TCR beta chain. The antigen is undetermined. This sample stems from a study of shared clonotypes between healthy human individuals. Whole-study results and caveats: Non-shared clonotypes displayed generation probabilities falling below those of clonotypes present in all four donors.

Each replicate PCR on the sorted subsets used approximately 200 ng DNA (approximately 33,000 T cell genomes). Some clones are missing from TCRdb's copy, which holds only in-frame ones; the method was immunoSEQ multiplex PCR. The sample shows about 2.4 million clones, 90% to 95% of them seen only once. The CDR3 covers 18 residues. Per the germline V gene, CDR1 is SGHNT and CDR2 is YYREEE (reference sequence). The sequenced sample consisted of naive CD4+ T cells sorted from blood. Subset defined: CD45RA+ positively selected. The source is a man between 18 and 29 years old in good health. This chain uses TRBV5-4 with TRBJ2-5, with D possibly matching TRBD2 (6 bases). With the DNA end fitting TRBJ2-7 better, the J assignment may be wrong. The CDR3 DNA sequence: TGTGCCAGCAGCTTCGGTAAGGAGGCAGGACTACCTACTTACGAGCAGTACTTC. Its translation: CASSFGKEAGLPTYEQYF.